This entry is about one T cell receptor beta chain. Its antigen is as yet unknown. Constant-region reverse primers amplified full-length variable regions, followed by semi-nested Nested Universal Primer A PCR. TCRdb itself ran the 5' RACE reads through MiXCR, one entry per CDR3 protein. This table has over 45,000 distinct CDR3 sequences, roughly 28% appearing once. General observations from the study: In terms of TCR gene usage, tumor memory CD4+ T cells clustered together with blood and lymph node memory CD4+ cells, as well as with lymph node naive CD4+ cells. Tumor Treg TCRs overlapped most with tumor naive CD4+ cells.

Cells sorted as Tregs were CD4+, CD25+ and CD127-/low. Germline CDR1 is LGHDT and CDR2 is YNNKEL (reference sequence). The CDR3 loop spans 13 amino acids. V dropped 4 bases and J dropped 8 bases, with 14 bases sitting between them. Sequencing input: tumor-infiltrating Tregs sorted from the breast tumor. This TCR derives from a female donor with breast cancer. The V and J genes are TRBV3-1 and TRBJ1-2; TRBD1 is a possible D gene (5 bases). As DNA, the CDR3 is TGTGCCAGCAGCCCCCCTAGTGCAGGGGGCTACACCTTC. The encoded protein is CASSPPSAGGYTF. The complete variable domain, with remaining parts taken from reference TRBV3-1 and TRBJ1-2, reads DTAVSQTPKYLVTQMGNDKSIKCEQNLGHDTMYWYKQDSKKFLKIMFSYNNKELIINETVPNRFSPKSPDKAHLNLHINSLELGDSAVYFCASSPPSAGGYTFGSGTRLTVV.